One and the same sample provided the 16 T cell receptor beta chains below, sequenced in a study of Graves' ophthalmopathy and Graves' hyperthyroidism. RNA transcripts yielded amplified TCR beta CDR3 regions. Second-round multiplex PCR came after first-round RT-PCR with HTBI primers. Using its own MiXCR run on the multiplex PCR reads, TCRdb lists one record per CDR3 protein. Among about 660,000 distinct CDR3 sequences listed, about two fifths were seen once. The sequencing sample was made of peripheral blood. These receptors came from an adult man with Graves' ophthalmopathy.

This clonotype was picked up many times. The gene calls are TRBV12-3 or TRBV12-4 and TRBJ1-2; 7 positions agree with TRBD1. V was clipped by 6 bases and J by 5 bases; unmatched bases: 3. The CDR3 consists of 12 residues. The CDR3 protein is CASRDRYYGYTF. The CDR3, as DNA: TGTGCCAGCAGGGACAGGTATTATGGCTACACCTTC.

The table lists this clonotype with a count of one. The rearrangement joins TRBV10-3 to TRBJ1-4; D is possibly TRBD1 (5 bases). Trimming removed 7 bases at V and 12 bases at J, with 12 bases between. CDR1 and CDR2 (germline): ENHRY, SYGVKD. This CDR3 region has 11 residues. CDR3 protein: CAITSGGELFF. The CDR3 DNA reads TGTGCCATCACTAGCGGGGGTGAACTGTTTTTT.

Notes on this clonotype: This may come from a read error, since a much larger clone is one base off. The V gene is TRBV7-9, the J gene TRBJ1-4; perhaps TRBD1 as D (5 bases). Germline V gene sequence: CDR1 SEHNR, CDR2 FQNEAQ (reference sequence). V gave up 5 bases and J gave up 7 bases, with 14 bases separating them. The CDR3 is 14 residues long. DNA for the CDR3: TGTGCCAGCAGCCGGGGCAGCAATTTTGAAAAACTGTTTTTT. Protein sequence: CASSRGSNFEKLFF.

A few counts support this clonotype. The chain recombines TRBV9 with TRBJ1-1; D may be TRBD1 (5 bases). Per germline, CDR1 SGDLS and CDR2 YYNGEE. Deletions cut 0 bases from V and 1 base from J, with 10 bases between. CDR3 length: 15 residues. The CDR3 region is CASSVEPGPNTEAFF. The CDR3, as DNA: TGTGCCAGCAGCGTAGAACCGGGGCCGAACACTGAAGCTTTCTTT.

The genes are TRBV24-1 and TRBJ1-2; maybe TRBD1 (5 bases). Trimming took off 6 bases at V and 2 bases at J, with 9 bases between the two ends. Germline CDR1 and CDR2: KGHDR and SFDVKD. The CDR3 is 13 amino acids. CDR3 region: CATSPGWNYGYTF. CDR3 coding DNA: TGTGCCACCAGTCCAGGGTGGAACTATGGCTACACCTTC.

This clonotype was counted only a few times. Here the CDR3 reads CASGHKGGTEAFF. CDR3 sequence (DNA): TGTGCTAGTGGTCACAAGGGGGGCACTGAAGCTTTCTTT. This chain joins TRBV12-5 and TRBJ1-1; TRBD1 is a possible D gene (6 bases). The CDR3 covers 13 residues. Per germline, CDR1 LGHNT and CDR2 FRNRAP. V dropped 5 bases and J dropped 4 bases, with 11 bases sitting between them.

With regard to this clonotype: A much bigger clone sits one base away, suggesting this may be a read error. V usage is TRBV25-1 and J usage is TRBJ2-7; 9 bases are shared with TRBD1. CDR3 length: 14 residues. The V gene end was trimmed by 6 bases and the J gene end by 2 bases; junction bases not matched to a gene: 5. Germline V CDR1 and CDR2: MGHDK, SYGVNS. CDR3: CASSSGDRAYEQYF. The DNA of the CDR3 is TGTGCCAGCAGCTCGGGGGACAGGGCCTACGAGCAGTACTTC.

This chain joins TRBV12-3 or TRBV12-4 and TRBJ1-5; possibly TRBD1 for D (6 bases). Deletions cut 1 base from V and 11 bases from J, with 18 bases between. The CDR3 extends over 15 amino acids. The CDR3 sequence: CASSLGLGGRETQHF. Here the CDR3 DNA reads TGTGCCAGCAGTTTAGGGTTGGGGGGCAGGGAGACCCAGCATTTT.

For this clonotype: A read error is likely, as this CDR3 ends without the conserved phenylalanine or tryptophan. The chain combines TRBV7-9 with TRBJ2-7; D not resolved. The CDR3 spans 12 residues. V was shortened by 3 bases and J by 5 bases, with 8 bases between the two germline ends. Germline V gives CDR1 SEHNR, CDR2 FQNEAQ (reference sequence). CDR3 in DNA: TGTGCCAGCAGCTTCCGTTCGGACGAGCAGTACTAC. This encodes CASSFRSDEQYY.

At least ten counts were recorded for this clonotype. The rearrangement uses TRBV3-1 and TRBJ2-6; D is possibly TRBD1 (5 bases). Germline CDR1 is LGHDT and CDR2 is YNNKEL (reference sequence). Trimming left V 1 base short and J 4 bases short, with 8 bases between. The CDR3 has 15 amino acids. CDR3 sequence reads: CASSQGGRGANVLTF. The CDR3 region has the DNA TGTGCCAGCAGCCAAGGGGGCAGGGGGGCCAACGTCCTGACTTTC. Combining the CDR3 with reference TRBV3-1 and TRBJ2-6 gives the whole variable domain DTAVSQTPKYLVTQMGNDKSIKCEQNLGHDTMYWYKQDSKKFLKIMFSYNNKELIINETVPNRFSPKSPDKAHLNLHINSLELGDSAVYFCASSQGGRGANVLTFGAGSRLTVL.

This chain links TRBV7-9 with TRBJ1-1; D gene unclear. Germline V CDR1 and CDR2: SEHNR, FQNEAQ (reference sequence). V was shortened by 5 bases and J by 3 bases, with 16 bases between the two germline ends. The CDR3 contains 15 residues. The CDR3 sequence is CASSPLAGSHTEAFF. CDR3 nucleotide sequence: TGTGCCAGCAGCCCCCTAGCGGGCAGCCACACTGAAGCTTTCTTT.

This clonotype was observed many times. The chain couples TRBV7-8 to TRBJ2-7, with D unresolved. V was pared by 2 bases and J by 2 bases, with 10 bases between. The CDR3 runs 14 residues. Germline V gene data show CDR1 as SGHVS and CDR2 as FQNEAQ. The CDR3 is CASSLLGLAYEQYF. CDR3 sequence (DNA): TGTGCCAGCAGCTTACTCGGGCTAGCCTACGAGCAGTACTTC.

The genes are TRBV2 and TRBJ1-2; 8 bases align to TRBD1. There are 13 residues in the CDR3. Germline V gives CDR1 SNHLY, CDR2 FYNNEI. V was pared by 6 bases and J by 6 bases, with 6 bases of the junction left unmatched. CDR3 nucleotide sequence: TGTGCCAGCAGGGTTCCGGGACAGGATGGCTACACCTTC. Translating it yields CASRVPGQDGYTF. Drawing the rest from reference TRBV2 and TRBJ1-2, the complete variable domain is EPEVTQTPSHQVTQMGQEVILRCVPISNHLYFYWYRQILGQKVEFLVSFYNNEISEKSEIFDDQFSVERPDGSNFTLKIRSTKLEDSAMYFCASRVPGQDGYTFGSGTRLTVV.

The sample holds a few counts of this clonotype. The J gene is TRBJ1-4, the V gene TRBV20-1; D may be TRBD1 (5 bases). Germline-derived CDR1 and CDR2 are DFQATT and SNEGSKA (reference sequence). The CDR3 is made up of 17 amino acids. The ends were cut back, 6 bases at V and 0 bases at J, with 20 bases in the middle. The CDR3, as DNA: TGCAGTGCCCGTGCGGGGGTTACAGGTGCAACTAATGAAAAACTGTTTTTT. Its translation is CSARAGVTGATNEKLFF.

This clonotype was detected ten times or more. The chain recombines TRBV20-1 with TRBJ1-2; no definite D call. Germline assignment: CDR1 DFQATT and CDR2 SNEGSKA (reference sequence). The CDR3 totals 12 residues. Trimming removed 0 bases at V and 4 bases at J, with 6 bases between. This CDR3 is CSARESPYGYTF. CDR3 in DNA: TGCAGTGCTAGAGAGAGTCCCTATGGCTACACCTTC.

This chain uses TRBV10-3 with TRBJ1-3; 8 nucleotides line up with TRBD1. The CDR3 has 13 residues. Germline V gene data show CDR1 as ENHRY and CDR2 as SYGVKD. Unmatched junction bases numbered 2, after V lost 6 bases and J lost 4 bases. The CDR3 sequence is CAIRGQVGNTIYF. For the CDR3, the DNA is TGTGCCATCAGGGGACAGGTCGGAAACACCATATATTTT.